This T cell receptor beta chain was sequenced in a study of blood T cell repertoires in COVID-19 (dated by TCRdb to between 2020 and 2021). Broadly, across the study: The collaborator samples originated in the United States, Italy and Spain and spanned the acute and convalescent phases of COVID-19. The material from the prospective study consisted of cDNA or gDNA derived from T cells, B-cell-depleted T cells, or PBMCs. Subjects who had been exposed to COVID-19, were actively infected with it, or had recovered from it provided the deeply sampled blood TCRbeta repertoires that made up the dataset. The repertoires were released in a freely available public database intended as a resource for research on the immune response to SARS-CoV-2. Samples came from the ongoing ImmuneRACE study (first 160 participants) plus 1,254 subjects from 6 global collaborators. Sample metadata almost always included a de-identified subject ID, COVID-19 status, age in years and sex. Where available, HLA class I and class II types were obtained from metadata supplied by the sample provider rather than from assay-based typing. What the research found in general, with its limitations: Clinical and demographic metadata were provided uncurated, with the amount varying by source and participant.

About this clone itself: Its target antigen remains unknown. Base quality data are lacking; no much larger clone is found one base away.

Whole blood was collected in K2EDTA tubes by collaborating institutions according to the institutions' own protocols. For TCRbeta analysis, collaborators shipped samples as frozen whole blood, isolated PBMCs, or DNA extracted from either of those sample types. V and J are truncated by 5 bases and 11 bases respectively, leaving an intervening sequence of 16 bases. The CDR3 covers 13 residues, taking in both the cysteine and the phenylalanine. The kept DNA is CDR3 alone, 39 bases in frame from the first base. TCRbeta CDR3 regions were amplified from genomic DNA using the immunoSEQ Assay, a bias-controlled multiplex PCR. Per the authors' processing: Within the assay, amplification of reference gene primers was used to estimate how many nucleated cells each sample contained. To quantify the absolute abundance of each unique TCRbeta CDR3 rearrangement, sequence reads were collapsed and filtered. For each sample, productive Simpson clonality was calculated by taking the square root of Simpson's diversity index across productive rearrangements. In TCRdb, the immuneACCESS table is reduced to in-frame sequences with V and J assigned. These tables do not hold every clone; where another copy was compared, an unresolved V gene accounts for under half, and the others remain unexplained. The V and J calls and clone size are taken from that table; D and trimming were inferred from the DNA. The sample includes under 300,000 clones, with around 80% observed a single time. More than 5% of the sample rests with the top ten.

The chain couples TRBV12-3 or TRBV12-4 to TRBJ1-5; confidence is insufficient to name the D gene. Sequencing was done on a sample of peripheral blood. The receptor comes from a human donor in a cohort sampled during active COVID-19. At the DNA level, the sequence is TGTGCCAGCAGTACGCAGGTAAACTGGGCCCAGCATTTT. This gives the protein CASSTQVNWAQHF.